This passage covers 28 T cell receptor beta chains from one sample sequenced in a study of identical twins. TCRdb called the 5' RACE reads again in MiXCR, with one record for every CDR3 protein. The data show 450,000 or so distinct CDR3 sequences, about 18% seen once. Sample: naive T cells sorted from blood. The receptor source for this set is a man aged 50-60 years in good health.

The CDR3: CASSWPRGANTGELFF. CDR3 sequence (DNA): TGTGCCAGCAGCTGGCCGCGCGGGGCGAACACCGGGGAGCTGTTTTTT. The J gene is TRBJ2-2, the V gene TRBV11-3, with a tentative D call TRBD2 (6 bases). The ends were cut back, 4 bases at V and 0 bases at J, with 12 bases in the middle. The CDR3 length is 16 residues. Looked up from germline, CDR1 is SGHNT and CDR2 is YENEEA. Full variable domain (outside the CDR3, taken from reference TRBV11-3 and TRBJ2-2): EAGVVQSPRYKIIEKKQPVAFWCNPISGHNTLYWYLQNLGQGPELLIRYENEEAVDDSQLPKDRFSAERLKGVDSTLKIQPAELGDSAVYLCASSWPRGANTGELFFGEGSRLTVL.

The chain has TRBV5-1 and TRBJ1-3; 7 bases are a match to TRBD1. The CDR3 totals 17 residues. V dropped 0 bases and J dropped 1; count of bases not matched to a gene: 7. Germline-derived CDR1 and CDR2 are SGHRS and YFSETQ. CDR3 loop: CASSLGMTGISGNTIYF. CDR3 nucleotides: TGCGCCAGCAGCTTGGGTATGACAGGGATTTCTGGAAACACCATATATTTT.

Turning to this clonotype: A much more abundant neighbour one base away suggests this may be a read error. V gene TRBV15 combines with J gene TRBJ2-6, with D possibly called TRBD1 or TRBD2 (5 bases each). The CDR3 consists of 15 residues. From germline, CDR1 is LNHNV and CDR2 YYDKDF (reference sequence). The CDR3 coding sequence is TGTGCCGCCAGCAGGGACCCGTCTGGGGCCAACGTCCTGACTTTC. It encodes CAASRDPSGANVLTF.

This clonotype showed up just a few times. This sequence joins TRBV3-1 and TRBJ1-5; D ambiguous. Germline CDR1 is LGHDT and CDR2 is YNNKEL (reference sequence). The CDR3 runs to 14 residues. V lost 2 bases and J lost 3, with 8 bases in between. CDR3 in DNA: TGTGCCAGCAGCCAATCCCTTACCAATCAGCCCCAGCATTTT. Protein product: CASSQSLTNQPQHF.

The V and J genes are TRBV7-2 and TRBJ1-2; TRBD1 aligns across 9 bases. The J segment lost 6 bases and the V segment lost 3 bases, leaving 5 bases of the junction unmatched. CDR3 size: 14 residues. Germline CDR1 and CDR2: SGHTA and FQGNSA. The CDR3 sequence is CASSFSGQGNGYTF. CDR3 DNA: TGTGCCAGCAGCTTTTCTGGACAGGGGAATGGCTACACCTTC.

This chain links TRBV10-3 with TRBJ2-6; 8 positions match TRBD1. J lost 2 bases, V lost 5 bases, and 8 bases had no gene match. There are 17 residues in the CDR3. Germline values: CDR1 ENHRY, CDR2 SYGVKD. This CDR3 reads CAISPTGGSTGANVLTF. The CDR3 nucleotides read TGTGCCATCAGTCCAACAGGGGGTTCAACTGGGGCCAACGTCCTGACTTTC.

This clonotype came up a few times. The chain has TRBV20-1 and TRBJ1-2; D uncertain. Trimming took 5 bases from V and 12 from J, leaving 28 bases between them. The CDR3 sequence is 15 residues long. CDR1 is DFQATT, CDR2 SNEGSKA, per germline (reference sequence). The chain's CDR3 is CSAGRSGPTLGKNTF. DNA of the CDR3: TGCAGTGCTGGACGTTCTGGACCGACTTTGGGGAAAAACACCTTC.

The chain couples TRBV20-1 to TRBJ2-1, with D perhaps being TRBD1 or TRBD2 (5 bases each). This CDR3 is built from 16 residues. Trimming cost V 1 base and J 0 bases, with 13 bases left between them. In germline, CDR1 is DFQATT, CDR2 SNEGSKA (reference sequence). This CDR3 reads CSARGDGGSSYNEQFF. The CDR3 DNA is TGCAGTGCTAGAGGTGATGGGGGTAGCTCCTACAATGAGCAGTTCTTC.

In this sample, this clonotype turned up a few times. CDR3 DNA sequence: TGCGCCAGCAGCCAACAGCAGGGGTCGAGGTTTAACGAGCAGTACTTC. It translates to CASSQQQGSRFNEQYF. The chain links TRBV4-1 to TRBJ2-7, with a weak D call TRBD1 (6 bases). The CDR3 extends over 16 amino acids. Germline CDR1 MGHRA, CDR2 YSYEKL. Trimming removed 2 bases at V and 5 bases at J, with 19 bases between.

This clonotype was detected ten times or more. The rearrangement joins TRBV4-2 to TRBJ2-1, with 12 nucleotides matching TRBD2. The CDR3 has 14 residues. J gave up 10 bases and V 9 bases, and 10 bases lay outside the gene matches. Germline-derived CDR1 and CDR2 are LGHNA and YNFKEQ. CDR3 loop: CASRLAGGPYEQFF. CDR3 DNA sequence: TGTGCCAGTAGGCTAGCGGGAGGGCCGTACGAGCAGTTCTTC.

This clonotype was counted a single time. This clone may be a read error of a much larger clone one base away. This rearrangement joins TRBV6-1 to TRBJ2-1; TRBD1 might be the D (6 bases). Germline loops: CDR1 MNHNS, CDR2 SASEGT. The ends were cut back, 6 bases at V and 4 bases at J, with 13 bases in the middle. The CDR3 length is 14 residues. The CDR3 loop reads CASRTGTWYNEQFF. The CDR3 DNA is TGTGCCAGCAGAACCGGGACATGGTACAATGAGCAGTTCTTC.

In nucleotides, the CDR3 is TGCAGTGCTAGAACTAGCGGGGGCAGGAACACCGGGGAGCTGTTTTTT. Its protein is CSARTSGGRNTGELFF. The V and J genes are TRBV20-1 and TRBJ2-2; the match to TRBD2 covers 11 bases. After removal of 2 bases from V and 1 base from J, the junction contained 3 bases not matched to a gene. The CDR3 consists of 16 residues. CDR1 and CDR2 from the germline V gene are DFQATT and SNEGSKA (reference sequence).

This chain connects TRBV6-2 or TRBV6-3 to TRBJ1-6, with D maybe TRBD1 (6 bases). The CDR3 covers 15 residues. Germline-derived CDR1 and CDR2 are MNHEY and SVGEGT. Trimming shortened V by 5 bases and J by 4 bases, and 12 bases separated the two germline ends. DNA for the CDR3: TGTGCCAGCAGTCGGGACACCATTTATAATTCACCCCTCCACTTT. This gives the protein CASSRDTIYNSPLHF.

The CDR3 DNA sequence: TGCGCCAGCAGCCAAGAGGTCTGGCGGGGGGGCTTCACAGATACGCAGTATTTT. Protein: CASSQEVWRGGFTDTQYF. The chain uses TRBV4-3 and TRBJ2-3; 9 bases match TRBD2. The trim removed 0 bases at V and 2 bases at J, leaving 9 bases unmatched. CDR1 LGHNA and CDR2 YSLEER come from the germline V gene. The CDR3 is made up of 18 amino acids.

The CDR3 spells CASSLTSGRRQETQYF. In nucleotides, the CDR3 is TGTGCCAGCAGCTTAACTAGCGGGAGGAGGCAAGAGACCCAGTACTTC. The chain combines TRBV7-9 with TRBJ2-5; 12 nucleotides match TRBD2. The V and J ends lost 2 bases and 2 bases, in that order; junction bases with no gene match: 3. Germline V gives CDR1 SEHNR, CDR2 FQNEAQ (reference sequence). This CDR3 has 16 residues.

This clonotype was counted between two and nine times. In DNA, the CDR3 is TGTGCCAGCAGCTGGGACGGTCGAAAAAACATTCAGTACTTC. Amino acid sequence: CASSWDGRKNIQYF. This chain uses TRBV6-1 with TRBJ2-4, with D perhaps TRBD1 or TRBD2 (5 bases each). Germline V lookup: CDR1 MNHNS, CDR2 SASEGT. Trimming took 6 bases from V and 4 from J, leaving 13 bases between them. This CDR3 is 14 amino acids long.

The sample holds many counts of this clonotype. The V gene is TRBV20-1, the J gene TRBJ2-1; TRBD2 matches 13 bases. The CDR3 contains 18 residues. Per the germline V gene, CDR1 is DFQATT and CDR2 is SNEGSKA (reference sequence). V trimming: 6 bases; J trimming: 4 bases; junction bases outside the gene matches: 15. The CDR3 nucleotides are TGCAGTGCGCTACGCAGGACTAGCGGGAGTTTGTCGTACAATGAGCAGTTCTTC. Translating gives CSALRRTSGSLSYNEQFF.

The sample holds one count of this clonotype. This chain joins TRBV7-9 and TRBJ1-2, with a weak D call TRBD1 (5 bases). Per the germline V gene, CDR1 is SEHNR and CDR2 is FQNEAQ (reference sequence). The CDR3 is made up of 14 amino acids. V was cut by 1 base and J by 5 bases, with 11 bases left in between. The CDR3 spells CASSLGQTEYGYTF. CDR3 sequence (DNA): TGTGCCAGCAGCTTAGGACAGACAGAATATGGCTACACCTTC.

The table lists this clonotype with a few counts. CDR3 residues: CASSPLPGQGPGELFF. The CDR3 DNA sequence: TGTGCCAGCAGCCCACTGCCGGGACAGGGGCCCGGGGAGCTGTTTTTT. This chain links TRBV28 with TRBJ2-2, with TRBD1 identical over 10 bases. The CDR3 contains 16 residues. V dropped 6 bases and J dropped 6; count of bases not matched to a gene: 10. Germline V CDR1 and CDR2: MDHEN, SYDVKM.

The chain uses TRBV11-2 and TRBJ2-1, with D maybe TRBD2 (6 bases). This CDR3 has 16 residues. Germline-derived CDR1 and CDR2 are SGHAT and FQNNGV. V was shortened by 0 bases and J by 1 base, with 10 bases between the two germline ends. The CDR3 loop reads CASSLDRDSSYNEQFF. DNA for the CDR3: TGTGCCAGCAGCTTAGACCGGGACTCATCCTACAATGAGCAGTTCTTC.

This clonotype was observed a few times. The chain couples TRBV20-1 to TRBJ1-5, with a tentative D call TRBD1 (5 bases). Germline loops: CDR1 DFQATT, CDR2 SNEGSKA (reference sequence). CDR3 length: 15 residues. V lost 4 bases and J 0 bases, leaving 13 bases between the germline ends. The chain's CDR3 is CSATDRQNSNQPQHF. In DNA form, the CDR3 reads TGCAGTGCTACCGATCGACAGAATAGCAATCAGCCCCAGCATTTT.

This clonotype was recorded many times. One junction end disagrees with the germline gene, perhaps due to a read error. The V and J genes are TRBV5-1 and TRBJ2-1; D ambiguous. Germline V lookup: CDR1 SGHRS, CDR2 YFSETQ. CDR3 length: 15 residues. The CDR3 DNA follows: TGTGCCAGCAGTTTGGGATCGAGCTCCTACAATGAGCAGTTCTTC. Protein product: CASSLGSSSYNEQFF. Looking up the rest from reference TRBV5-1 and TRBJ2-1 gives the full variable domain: KAGVTQTPRYLIKTRGQQVTLSCSPISGHRSVSWYQQTPGQGLQFLFEYFSETQRNKGNFPGRFSGRQFSNSRSEMNVSTLELGDSALYLCASSLGSSSYNEQFFGPGTRLTVL.

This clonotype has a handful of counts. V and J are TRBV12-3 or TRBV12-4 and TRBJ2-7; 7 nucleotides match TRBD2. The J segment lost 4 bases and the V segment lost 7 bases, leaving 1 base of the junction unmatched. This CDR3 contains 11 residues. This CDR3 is CASMREYEQYF. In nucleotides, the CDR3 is TGTGCCAGCATGCGGGAGTACGAGCAGTACTTC.

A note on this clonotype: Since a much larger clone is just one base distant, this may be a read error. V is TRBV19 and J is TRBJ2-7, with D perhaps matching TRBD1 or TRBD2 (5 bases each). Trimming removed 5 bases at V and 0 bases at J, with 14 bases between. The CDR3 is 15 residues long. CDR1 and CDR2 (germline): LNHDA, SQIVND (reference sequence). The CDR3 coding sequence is TGTGCCAGTAGTTCCCCGGGACGCTCCTCCTACGAGCAGTACTTC. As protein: CASSSPGRSSYEQYF.

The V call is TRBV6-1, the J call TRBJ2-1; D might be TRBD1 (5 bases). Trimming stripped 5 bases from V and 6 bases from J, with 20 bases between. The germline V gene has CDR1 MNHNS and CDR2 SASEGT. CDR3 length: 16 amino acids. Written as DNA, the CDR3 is TGTGCCAGCAGTCAATCCCCCGACCCAAGGGGCAATGAGCAGTTCTTC. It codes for CASSQSPDPRGNEQFF.

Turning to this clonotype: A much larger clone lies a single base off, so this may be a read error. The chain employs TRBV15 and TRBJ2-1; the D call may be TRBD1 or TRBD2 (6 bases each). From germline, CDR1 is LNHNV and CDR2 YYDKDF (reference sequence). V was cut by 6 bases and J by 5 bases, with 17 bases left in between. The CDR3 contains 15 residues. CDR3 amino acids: CATRDGGRADNEQFF. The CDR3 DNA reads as TGTGCCACCAGGGACGGGGGCAGGGCTGACAATGAGCAGTTCTTC.

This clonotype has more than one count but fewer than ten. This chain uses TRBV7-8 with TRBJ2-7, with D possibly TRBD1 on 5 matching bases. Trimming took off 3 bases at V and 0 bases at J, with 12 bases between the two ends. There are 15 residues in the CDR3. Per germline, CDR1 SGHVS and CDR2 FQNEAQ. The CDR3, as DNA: TGTGCCAGCAGCTTTAGAGCAGGGCCCTCCTACGAGCAGTACTTC. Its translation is CASSFRAGPSYEQYF. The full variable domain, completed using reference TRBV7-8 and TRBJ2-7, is GAGVSQSPRYKVAKRGQDVALRCDPISGHVSLFWYQQALGQGPEFLTYFQNEAQLDKSGLPSDRFFAERPEGSVSTLKIQRTQQEDSAVYLCASSFRAGPSYEQYFGPGTRLTVT.

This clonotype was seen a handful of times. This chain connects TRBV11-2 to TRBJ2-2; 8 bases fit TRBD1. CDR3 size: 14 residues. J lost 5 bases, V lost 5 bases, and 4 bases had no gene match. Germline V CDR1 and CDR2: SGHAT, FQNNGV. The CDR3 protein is CASSRRTGTGELFF. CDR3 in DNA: TGTGCCAGCAGCCGACGGACAGGGACCGGGGAGCTGTTTTTT. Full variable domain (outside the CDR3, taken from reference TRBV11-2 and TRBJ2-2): EAGVAQSPRYKIIEKRQSVAFWCNPISGHATLYWYQQILGQGPKLLIQFQNNGVVDDSQLPKDRFSAERLKGVDSTLKIQPAKLEDSAVYLCASSRRTGTGELFFGEGSRLTVL.